The source of this T cell receptor (beta chain) is a study of response to subunit inactivated influenza vaccine (dated by TCRdb to 2017 to 2018). With regard to the full study: Deep quantitative profiling of the T cell receptor repertoire was used in the study to follow responses to a trivalent subunit inactivated influenza vaccine.

Library creation used RT-PCR. The sequencer was an Illumina HiSeq 2500. TCRdb reprocessed the public reads (quality trimming at Q25 with fastp, clone calling with MiXCR) and kept in-frame beta chains. All rows with the same CDR3 protein become a single entry with the most common DNA and genes. The sample has about 540,000 distinct CDR3 sequences on record, roughly 23% of them singletons. Of the sample, approximately 3% falls within the top ten clones. CDR1 SGHTA and CDR2 FQGNSA were looked up in the germline V gene. Deletion took 1 base off V and 8 bases off J, with a span of 8 bases between the germline ends. The cysteine opens and the phenylalanine closes a CDR3 of 13 amino acids. This entry keeps only the CDR3 DNA: 39 bases, framed from base 1. Results the study describes overall, beyond this receptor: The authors proposed that each seasonal influenza vaccination may bring in only a limited number of new T cells.

This clonotype was found many times. It lacks a known antigen. Per-nucleotide qualities are absent, and no much larger clonotype sits a single base away. This same sample was also part of a study on T cells expressing NK-cell markers. As described in the second report: 5'RACE template switching, by which a universal primer site and unique molecular identifiers were added, was used to make TCR beta cDNA libraries. In sorted CD3+CD56+NKG2C+, CD3+CD56+NKG2C- and CD3+CD56-NKG2C+ T-cell subsets from several donors, TCR beta-chain repertoires were profiled. Among the eight sequenced donors, seven were HCMV-seropositive and one was HCMV-seronegative. To restrict sorting to alphabetaTCR-expressing T cells, an anti-gammadeltaTCR antibody was added in several experiments. In roughly 6 donors, the dominant CD3+CD56+NKG2C+ clonotypes ranked among the top 10 CD8+ clonotypes, making up roughly 1.0-8% of CD8+ T cells. Those dominant clonotypes were again the most abundant among CD3+CD56-NKG2C+ cells in four donors, at about 25-60.1%. It remained unclear whether the expanded NKG2C-expressing T cell clones were specific for HCMV antigens. Randomly selected healthy volunteers, three men and five women, were used as the eight sequenced donors. HCMV-specific IgG was detected in serum with a commercial ELISA kit to determine HCMV serostatus. Peripheral blood mononuclear cells were isolated from blood by Ficoll density gradient centrifugation. Using Miltenyi isolation kits, CD4+ and CD8+ T cells were isolated from PBMC through magnetic immunoseparation. Priming for cDNA synthesis came from the TCR beta constant segment, and two successive PCR amplification steps followed. Libraries were sequenced as 2 x 150 bp reads on Illumina HiSeq 2000/2500, MiSeq or NextSeq. Reads were demultiplexed and grouped by UMI with MIGEC, and clonotypes were assembled and quantified with MiTCR. To exclude erroneous sequences, only TCR cDNA sequences supported by at least two reads were retained. Downstream repertoire analysis used the tcR package, and clonotypes were matched across fractions by CDR3 nucleotide sequence plus V segment. VDJmatch was used to annotate antigen specificity against VDJdb, with one amino acid substitution in CDR3 allowed.

The TCR sequence derives from a man aged 45 to 65 who received an inactivated influenza vaccine. Donor details come from another sample of the same person, matched by shared clones. This specimen consisted of CD4+ T cells sorted from PBMCs, obtained 11 to 12 days after vaccination. In this chain, TRBV7-2 is recombined with TRBJ1-4; no D segment can be confidently identified. CDR3 region: CASSLVLHEKLFF. The DNA is as follows: TGTGCCAGCAGCTTAGTCCTACACGAAAAACTGTTTTTT.